The clone carrying this T cell receptor (beta chain) came up a few times. This sample was included in a study of blood T cells in healthy people across ages. Trimming removed 5 bases at V and 0 bases at J, with 8 bases between. Germline values: CDR1 SQVTM, CDR2 ANQGSEA. CDR3 length: 13 amino acids. A second PCR, run for about 7 to 11 cycles, used a sample-barcoded 5' primer plus a J-beta primer mix. MiXCR, applied by TCRdb to the 5' RACE reads, yields one record per CDR3 protein. The sample shows hundreds of thousands of distinct CDR3 sequences, around half of them seen only once. Sequenced material: blood. The chain is built from TRBV29-1 and TRBJ2-4; D is unclear. The origin of this receptor is a man of 80 years or more in good health. For the CDR3, the DNA is TGCAGCGTTACTATACTAGCCAAAAACATTCAGTACTTC. Amino acid sequence: CSVTILAKNIQYF.